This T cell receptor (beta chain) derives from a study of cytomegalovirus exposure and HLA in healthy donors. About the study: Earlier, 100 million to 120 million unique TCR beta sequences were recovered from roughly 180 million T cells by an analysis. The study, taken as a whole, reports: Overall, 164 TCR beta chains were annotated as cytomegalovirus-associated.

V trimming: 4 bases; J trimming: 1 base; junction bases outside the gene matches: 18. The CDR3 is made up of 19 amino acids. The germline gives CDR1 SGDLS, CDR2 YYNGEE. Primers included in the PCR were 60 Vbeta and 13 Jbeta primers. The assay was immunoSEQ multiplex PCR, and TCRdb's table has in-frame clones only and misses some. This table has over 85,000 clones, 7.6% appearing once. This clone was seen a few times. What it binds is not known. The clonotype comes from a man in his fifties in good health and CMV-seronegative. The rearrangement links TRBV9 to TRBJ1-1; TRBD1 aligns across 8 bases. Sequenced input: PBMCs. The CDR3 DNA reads TGTGCCAGCAGCCCAAGCGGGGCAGGGGGCGCGGTAGGGAACACTGAAGCTTTCTTT. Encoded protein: CASSPSGAGGAVGNTEAFF.